These 31 T cell receptor beta chains originate from one sample sequenced in a study of blood T cell repertoires in COVID-19 (dated by TCRdb to the early 2020s). The method was the immunoSEQ multiplex PCR assay. TCRdb took over this immuneACCESS table, retaining in-frame rearrangements with V and J assigned. Such tables are incomplete; in checked studies, under half of the missing clones stem from an unresolved V gene, and the remainder is unexplained. Recorded for this sample are around 59,000 clones; approximately 90% of them occurred a single time. 1.4% of the sample comes from the top ten. Sequenced material: peripheral blood. The source of these receptors is a man aged 55 to 70 with acute or convalescent COVID-19.

This chain connects TRBV7-6 to TRBJ2-2, with TRBD2 matching 9 bases. From germline, CDR1 is SGHVS and CDR2 FNYEAQ. The V gene end was trimmed by 4 bases and the J gene end by 4 bases; junction bases not matched to a gene: 7. The CDR3 contains 16 residues. As DNA, the CDR3 is TGTGCCAGCAGCTCACTTAGCGGGAGCGTCACCGGGGAGCTGTTTTTT. As protein: CASSSLSGSVTGELFF.

V gene TRBV12-5 combines with J gene TRBJ1-5; a possible D gene is TRBD1 (5 bases). V was pared by 2 bases and J by 4 bases, with 15 bases between. CDR1 and CDR2 (germline): LGHNT, FRNRAP. The CDR3 is 16 residues long. CDR3 sequence: CASGLSEVRGNQPQHF. DNA of the CDR3: TGTGCTAGTGGTTTGTCAGAGGTAAGGGGAAATCAGCCCCAGCATTTT.

The CDR3 DNA reads TGTGCCAGTACCCGACAGGCGAGGGATTATAGCAATCAGCCCCAGCATTTT. Its protein product is CASTRQARDYSNQPQHF. This chain connects TRBV19 to TRBJ1-5; D is perhaps TRBD1 (6 bases). V lost 7 bases, J lost 0 bases, and 19 bases lay in between. CDR1 and CDR2 from the germline V gene are LNHDA and SQIVND (reference sequence). The CDR3 sequence is 17 residues long.

The chain couples TRBV6-2 or TRBV6-3 to TRBJ2-3, with a tentative D call TRBD2 (5 bases). From germline, CDR1 is MNHEY and CDR2 SVGEGT. CDR3 length: 15 amino acids. The V gene lost 7 bases and the J gene lost 3 bases, with 17 bases spanning the gap. The CDR3 loop reads CASNPSGFRTDTQYF. In nucleotides, the CDR3 is TGTGCCAGCAACCCGAGCGGCTTCAGGACAGATACGCAGTATTTT.

The chain is built from TRBV12-3 or TRBV12-4 and TRBJ1-3; no definite D call. The CDR3 length is 12 residues. The germline V and J ends were trimmed by 3 bases and 10 bases, with 10 bases remaining between them. The chain's CDR3 is CASSLSDGTIYF. In DNA, the CDR3 is TGTGCCAGCAGTTTGAGTGATGGTACCATATATTTT.

The genes are TRBV30 and TRBJ1-2; D is perhaps TRBD1 (6 bases). Germline loops: CDR1 GTSNPN, CDR2 SVGIG (reference sequence). Trimming took 7 bases from V and 0 from J, leaving 9 bases between them. This CDR3 comprises 12 residues. CDR3 nucleotide sequence: TGTGCCTACAGGGCCGCTAACTATGGCTACACCTTC. Translation: CAYRAANYGYTF.

The chain recombines TRBV4-3 with TRBJ1-2; D gene unclear. The V end was cut by 0 bases, the J end by 10 bases, with 12 bases between. Germline loops: CDR1 LGHNA, CDR2 YSLEER. The CDR3 extends over 13 amino acids. CDR3 sequence (DNA): TGCGCCAGCAGCCAAGATCTCAGGTCTCACTACACCTTC. Translating it yields CASSQDLRSHYTF.

The CDR3 DNA reads TGTGCCAGCAGTTTAGGATGGACTGCTTCTAACTATGGCTACACCTTC. Its translation is CASSLGWTASNYGYTF. The chain couples TRBV27 to TRBJ1-2; D is uncertain. This CDR3 has 16 amino acids. V was clipped by 2 bases and J by 0 bases, with 13 bases between them. The germline gives CDR1 MNHEY, CDR2 SMNVEV (reference sequence).

V and J are TRBV10-3 and TRBJ1-3; TRBD1 matches 7 bases. Germline V lookup: CDR1 ENHRY, CDR2 SYGVKD. The CDR3 is 15 amino acids. The trim removed 6 bases at V and 0 bases at J, leaving 5 bases unmatched. CDR3 bases: TGTGCCATCAGAGCCGGGACAGTCTCTGGAAACACCATATATTTT. It codes for CAIRAGTVSGNTIYF.

The V call is TRBV30, the J call TRBJ1-4; tentative D call: TRBD1 (5 bases). CDR1 is GTSNPN and CDR2 is SVGIG in the germline V gene (reference sequence). V was clipped by 3 bases and J by 5 bases, with 19 bases between them. The CDR3 runs to 16 residues. CDR3 DNA sequence: TGTGCCTGGAGGGATTCGGGTGGGGGGAGGAATGAAAAACTGTTTTTT. This sequence encodes CAWRDSGGGRNEKLFF.

V gene TRBV19 combines with J gene TRBJ1-2; tentative D call: TRBD1 (6 bases). The germline V gene encodes CDR1 LNHDA and CDR2 SQIVND (reference sequence). V was trimmed by 6 bases and J by 4 bases, leaving 12 bases between them. There are 13 residues in the CDR3. CDR3 sequence (DNA): TGTGCCAGTAGCCCTCAGGGGTTCTATGGCTACACCTTC. Protein: CASSPQGFYGYTF.

This chain uses TRBV5-1 with TRBJ2-5; 10 nucleotides line up with TRBD2. CDR3 length: 15 residues. J gave up 4 bases and V 6 bases, and 9 bases lay outside the gene matches. Germline V gene lookup returns CDR1 SGHRS and CDR2 YFSETQ. CDR3 protein: CASTVGLAGAETQYF. The CDR3 bases are TGCGCCAGCACAGTGGGCCTAGCGGGAGCAGAGACCCAGTACTTC.

CDR3 bases: TGTGCCAGCAGATCCGGGACAACTAATGAAAAACTGTTTTTT. As protein: CASRSGTTNEKLFF. The genes are TRBV7-8 and TRBJ1-4; D unclear. Germline-derived CDR1 and CDR2 are SGHVS and FQNEAQ. Trimming took off 6 bases at V and 0 bases at J, with 8 bases between the two ends. There are 14 residues in the CDR3.

The rearrangement joins TRBV28 to TRBJ2-7; D is possibly TRBD2 (6 bases). The length of the CDR3 is 15 residues. V lost 3 bases, J lost 5 bases, and 17 bases lay in between. Germline V gives CDR1 MDHEN, CDR2 SYDVKM. CDR3 in amino acids: CASSLPRRAWNEQYF. CDR3 DNA sequence: TGTGCCAGCAGTTTGCCAAGGAGGGCCTGGAACGAGCAGTACTTC.

The chain recombines TRBV10-3 with TRBJ1-1; no clear D. Trimming left V 0 bases short and J 7 bases short, with 9 bases between. The CDR3 contains 13 residues. Germline V gives CDR1 ENHRY, CDR2 SYGVKD. The CDR3 bases are TGTGCCATCAGTGAGTCGAAAAATAGTGAAGCTTTCTTT. Translated, it gives CAISESKNSEAFF.

This sequence joins TRBV28 and TRBJ2-3; D remains unclear. Trimming stripped 5 bases from V and 0 bases from J, with 12 bases between. The germline V gene has CDR1 MDHEN and CDR2 SYDVKM. This CDR3 contains 15 residues. CDR3: CASSPPIGSTDTQYF. For the CDR3, the DNA is TGTGCCAGCAGTCCCCCGATCGGGAGCACAGATACGCAGTATTTT.

The V call is TRBV30, the J call TRBJ1-5; possibly TRBD1 for D (6 bases). Germline values: CDR1 GTSNPN, CDR2 SVGIG (reference sequence). The germline V and J ends were trimmed by 0 bases and 4 bases, with 13 bases remaining between them. The CDR3 spans 15 residues. The CDR3 here is CAWSVRGGPNQPQHF. CDR3 DNA: TGTGCCTGGAGTGTACGCGGGGGGCCAAATCAGCCCCAGCATTTT. The variable domain in full, with the rest retrieved from reference TRBV30 and TRBJ1-5, is SQTIHQWPATLVQPVGSPLSLECTVEGTSNPNLYWYRQAAGRGLQLLFYSVGIGQISSEVPQNLSASRPQDRQFILSSKKLLLSDSGFYLCAWSVRGGPNQPQHFGDGTRLSIL.

For the CDR3, the DNA is TGCGCCAGCAGCACGAGGACAGAGAACACTGAAGCTTTCTTT. It yields the protein CASSTRTENTEAFF. The chain joins TRBV5-1 to TRBJ1-1; D perhaps matches TRBD1 (6 bases). V lost 4 bases to trimming and J lost 1 base, with 11 bases between them. This CDR3 is built from 14 residues. CDR1 is SGHRS and CDR2 is YFSETQ in the germline V gene.

The rearrangement joins TRBV19 to TRBJ1-4; 8 nucleotides align to TRBD1. V lost 1 base, J lost 7 bases, and 2 bases stayed unmatched. CDR1 LNHDA and CDR2 SQIVND come from the germline V gene (reference sequence). This CDR3 has 14 residues. The CDR3 reads CASSIGTGSEKLFF. In nucleotides, the CDR3 is TGTGCCAGTAGTATAGGGACAGGGTCTGAAAAACTGTTTTTT.

This clone was found a few times. The chain has TRBV5-1 and TRBJ2-7; 7 bases match TRBD1. The V segment lost 6 bases and the J segment 4 bases; nucleotides outside the gene matches: 10. This CDR3 region has 14 residues. Per the germline V gene, CDR1 is SGHRS and CDR2 is YFSETQ. CDR3 DNA sequence: TGCGCCAGCAACCACGGACAGGTCGGGTACGAGCAGTACTTC. Translating it yields CASNHGQVGYEQYF.

The rearrangement links TRBV5-1 to TRBJ2-3; TRBD2 aligns across 7 bases. Trimming removed 2 bases from V and 9 bases from J; junction bases left unmatched: 18. The CDR3 has 17 amino acids. Germline V gene data show CDR1 as SGHRS and CDR2 as YFSETQ. CDR3 sequence: CASSFPRGSGPKGTQYF. In DNA, the CDR3 is TGCGCCAGCAGCTTTCCTCGGGGTAGCGGGCCCAAAGGGACGCAGTATTTT.

The chain uses TRBV7-2 and TRBJ2-3; D is unresolved. The V end lost 2 bases, the J end lost 5 bases, and 11 bases lay between the germline ends. Germline CDR1 is SGHTA and CDR2 is FQGNSA. The CDR3 runs 14 residues. CDR3 residues: CASSLNSRQDTQYF. As DNA, the CDR3 is TGTGCCAGCAGCTTAAACTCCCGCCAAGATACGCAGTATTTT.

There are a few counts of this clone. This chain links TRBV5-1 with TRBJ2-3, with 7 bases fitting TRBD2. The CDR3 extends over 16 amino acids. Germline CDR1 reads SGHRS; CDR2 reads YFSETQ. Germline trimming cut 0 bases from V and 3 bases from J; bases unmatched to any gene: 7. Here the CDR3 reads CASSLGGGRYTDTQYF. The CDR3 DNA is TGCGCCAGCAGCTTGGGTGGCGGGAGATATACAGATACGCAGTATTTT.

The chain joins TRBV28 to TRBJ1-1, with 9 positions matching TRBD1. Germline CDR1 and CDR2: MDHEN and SYDVKM. V shed 6 bases, J shed 4 bases, and the junction held 6 bases outside the gene matches. The CDR3 is made up of 14 amino acids. Here the CDR3 DNA reads TGTGCCAGCAGGCGGACAGGGGAGAGCACTGAAGCTTTCTTT. Protein sequence: CASRRTGESTEAFF.

In this sample, this clone turned up once. J is TRBJ2-2 and V is TRBV19, with 10 bases that match TRBD1. The CDR3 is 15 amino acids. The ends lost 7 bases at V and 5 bases at J; junction bases unmatched: 7. CDR1 and CDR2 from the germline V gene are LNHDA and SQIVND (reference sequence). CDR3 nucleotide sequence: TGTGCCAGTATGGTCTGGGACAGGGGAACCGGGGAGCTGTTTTTT. It encodes CASMVWDRGTGELFF.

In this sample, this clone turned up a few times. The chain employs TRBV11-2 and TRBJ1-1; D not resolved. Trimming removed 2 bases from V and 3 bases from J, with 7 bases in between. The CDR3 runs to 13 residues. The germline gives CDR1 SGHAT, CDR2 FQNNGV. CDR3 sequence (DNA): TGTGCCAGCAGCTTACTCTTAGACACTGAAGCTTTCTTT. Translating gives CASSLLLDTEAFF.

V is TRBV19 and J is TRBJ1-1; D ambiguous. Germline V CDR1 and CDR2: LNHDA, SQIVND (reference sequence). With 8 bases removed from V and 0 bases from J, the gap between germline ends came to 7 bases. CDR3 length: 12 residues. The DNA of the CDR3 is TGTGCCAGTTTATCTCTGAACACTGAAGCTTTCTTT. Protein: CASLSLNTEAFF.

The chain carries TRBV7-8 and TRBJ1-6; D may be TRBD1 (5 bases). The V end was cut by 0 bases, the J end by 7 bases, with 10 bases between. CDR1 and CDR2 (germline): SGHVS, FQNEAQ. This CDR3 region has 15 residues. CDR3 in amino acids: CASSLASRVNSPLHF. The CDR3, as DNA: TGTGCCAGCAGCTTAGCGTCCAGGGTGAATTCACCCCTCCACTTT.

With respect to this clone: A junction end diverges from the germline sequence, so it may reflect a read error. This chain connects TRBV7-7 to TRBJ2-2; D might be TRBD2 (6 bases). This CDR3 is built from 16 residues. The germline V gene has CDR1 SSHAT and CDR2 FNYEAQ (reference sequence). Written as DNA, the CDR3 is TGTGCTAGCAGCCCATTGGGGGGACCAAACACCGGGGAGCTGTTTTTT. Translation: CASSPLGGPNTGELFF.

The V call is TRBV5-1, the J call TRBJ2-7, with D possibly matching TRBD1 (5 bases). This CDR3 is 11 amino acids long. Looked up from germline, CDR1 is SGHRS and CDR2 is YFSETQ. Trimming shortened V by 2 bases and J by 9 bases, and 9 bases separated the two germline ends. The CDR3 reads CASSFQGMQYF. The DNA for the CDR3 is TGCGCCAGCAGCTTTCAGGGAATGCAGTACTTC.

The chain links TRBV7-2 to TRBJ2-3; D perhaps matches TRBD2 (6 bases). Germline assignment: CDR1 SGHTA and CDR2 FQGNSA. The V end lost 1 base, the J end lost 10 bases, and 12 bases lay between the germline ends. The CDR3 is 13 amino acids. DNA of the CDR3: TGTGCCAGCAGCTTAGACGGGGGTACGCCGCAGTATTTT. Its translation is CASSLDGGTPQYF.